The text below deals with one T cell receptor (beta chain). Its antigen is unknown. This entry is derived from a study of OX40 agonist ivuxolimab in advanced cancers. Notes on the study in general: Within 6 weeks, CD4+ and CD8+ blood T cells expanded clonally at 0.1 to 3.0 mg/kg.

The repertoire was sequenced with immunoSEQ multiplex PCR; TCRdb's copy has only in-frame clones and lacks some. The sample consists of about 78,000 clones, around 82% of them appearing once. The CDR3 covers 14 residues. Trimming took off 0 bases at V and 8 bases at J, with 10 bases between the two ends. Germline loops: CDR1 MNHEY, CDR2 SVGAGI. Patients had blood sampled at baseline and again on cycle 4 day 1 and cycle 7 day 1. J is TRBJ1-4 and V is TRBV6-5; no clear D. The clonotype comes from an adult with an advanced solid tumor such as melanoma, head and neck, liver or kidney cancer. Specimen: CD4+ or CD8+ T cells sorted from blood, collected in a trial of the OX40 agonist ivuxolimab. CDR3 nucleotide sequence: TGTGCCAGCAGTTACTCGATCCCGGGAGAAAAACTGTTTTTT. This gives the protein CASSYSIPGEKLFF.